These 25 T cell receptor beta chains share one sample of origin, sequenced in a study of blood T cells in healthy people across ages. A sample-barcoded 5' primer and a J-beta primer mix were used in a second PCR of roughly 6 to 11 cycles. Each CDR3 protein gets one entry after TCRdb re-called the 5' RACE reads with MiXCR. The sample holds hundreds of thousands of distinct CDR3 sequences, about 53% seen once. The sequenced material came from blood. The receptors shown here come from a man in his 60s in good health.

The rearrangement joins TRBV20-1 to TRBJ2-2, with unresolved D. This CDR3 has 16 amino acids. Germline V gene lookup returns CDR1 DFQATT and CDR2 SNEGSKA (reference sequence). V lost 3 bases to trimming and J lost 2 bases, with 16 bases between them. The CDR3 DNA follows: TGCAGTGCTAGGCCTCTCCTTGGCGCCAACACCGGGGAGCTGTTTTTT. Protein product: CSARPLLGANTGELFF.

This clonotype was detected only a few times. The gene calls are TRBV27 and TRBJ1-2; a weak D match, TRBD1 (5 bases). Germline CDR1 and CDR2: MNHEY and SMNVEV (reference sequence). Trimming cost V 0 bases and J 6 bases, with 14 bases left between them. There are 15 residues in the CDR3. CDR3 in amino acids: CASSLSRGDLNGYTF. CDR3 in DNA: TGTGCCAGCAGTTTATCGAGAGGGGACTTGAATGGCTACACCTTC.

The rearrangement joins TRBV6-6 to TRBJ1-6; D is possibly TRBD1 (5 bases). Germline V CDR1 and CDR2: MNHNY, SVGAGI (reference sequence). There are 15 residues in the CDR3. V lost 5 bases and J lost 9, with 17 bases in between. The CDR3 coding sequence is TGTGCCAGCAGTCCCCAGGGTTTTTCCAGTTCACCCCTCCACTTT. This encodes CASSPQGFSSSPLHF.

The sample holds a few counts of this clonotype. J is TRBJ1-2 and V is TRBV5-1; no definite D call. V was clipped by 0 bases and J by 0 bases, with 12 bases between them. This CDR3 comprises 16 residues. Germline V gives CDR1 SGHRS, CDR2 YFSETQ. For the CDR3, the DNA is TGCGCCAGCAGCTTGGCCGCGGGGAGCGCTAACTATGGCTACACCTTC. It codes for CASSLAAGSANYGYTF.

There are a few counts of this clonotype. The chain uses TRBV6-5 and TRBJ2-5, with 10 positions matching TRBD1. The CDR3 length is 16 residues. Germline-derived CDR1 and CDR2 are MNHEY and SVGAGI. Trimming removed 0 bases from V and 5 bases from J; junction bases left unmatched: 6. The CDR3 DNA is TGTGCCAGCAGTTACTCGTGGGACAGGGGATCGGAGACCCAGTACTTC. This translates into CASSYSWDRGSETQYF.

CDR3 sequence: CASSWGGGGPPIQYF. DNA of the CDR3: TGTGCCAGCAGCTGGGGAGGGGGGGGCCCCCCTATTCAGTACTTC. This chain joins TRBV6-1 and TRBJ2-4, with D perhaps TRBD2 (7 bases). CDR1 and CDR2 from the germline V gene are MNHNS and SASEGT. The V gene lost 6 bases and the J gene lost 10 bases, with 22 bases spanning the gap. The CDR3 runs to 15 residues.

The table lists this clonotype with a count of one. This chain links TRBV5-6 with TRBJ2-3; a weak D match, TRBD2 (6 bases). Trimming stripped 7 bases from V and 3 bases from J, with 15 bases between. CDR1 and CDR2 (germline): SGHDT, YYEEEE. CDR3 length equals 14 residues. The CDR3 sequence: CASGEAGETDTQYF. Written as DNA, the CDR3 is TGTGCCAGCGGGGAGGCCGGGGAAACAGATACGCAGTATTTT.

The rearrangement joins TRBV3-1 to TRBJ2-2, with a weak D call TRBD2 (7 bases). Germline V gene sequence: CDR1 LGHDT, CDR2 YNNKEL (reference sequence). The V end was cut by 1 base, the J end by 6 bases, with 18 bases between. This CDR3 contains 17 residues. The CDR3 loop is CASSQGPLRGASGELFF. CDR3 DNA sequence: TGTGCCAGCAGCCAAGGTCCCCTACGGGGGGCGTCCGGGGAGCTGTTTTTT.

This CDR3 is CASSVEFATNEKLFF. CDR3 nucleotides: TGTGCCAGCAGTGTAGAGTTTGCAACTAATGAAAAACTGTTTTTT. The gene calls are TRBV2 and TRBJ1-4; no clear D gene. This CDR3 is 15 amino acids long. V dropped 4 bases and J dropped 0 bases, with 9 bases sitting between them. Per germline, CDR1 SNHLY and CDR2 FYNNEI.

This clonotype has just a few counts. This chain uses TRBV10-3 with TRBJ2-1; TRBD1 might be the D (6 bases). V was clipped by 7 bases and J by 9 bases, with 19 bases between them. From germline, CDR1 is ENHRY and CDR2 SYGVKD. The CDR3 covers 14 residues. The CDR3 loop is CAITPQNRVGEQFF. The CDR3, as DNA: TGTGCCATCACTCCTCAAAACAGGGTCGGTGAGCAGTTCTTC.

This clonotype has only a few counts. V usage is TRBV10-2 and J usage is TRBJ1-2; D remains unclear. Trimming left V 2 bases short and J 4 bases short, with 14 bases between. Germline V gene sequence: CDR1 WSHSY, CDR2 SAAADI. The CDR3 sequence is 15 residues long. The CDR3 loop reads CASSERVGITYGYTF. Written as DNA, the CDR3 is TGCGCCAGCAGTGAGAGGGTTGGGATTACCTATGGCTACACCTTC.

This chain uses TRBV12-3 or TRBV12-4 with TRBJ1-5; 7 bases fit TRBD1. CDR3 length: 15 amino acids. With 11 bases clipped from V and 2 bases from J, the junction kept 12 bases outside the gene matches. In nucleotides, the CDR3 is TGTGCCGGCACCAACAGGGGAATAGGCAATCAGCCCCAGCATTTT. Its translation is CAGTNRGIGNQPQHF.

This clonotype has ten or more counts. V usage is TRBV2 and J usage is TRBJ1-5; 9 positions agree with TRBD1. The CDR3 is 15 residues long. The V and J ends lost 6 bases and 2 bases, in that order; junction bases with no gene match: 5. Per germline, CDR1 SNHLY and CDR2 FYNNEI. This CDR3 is CASRVRTGGNQPQHF. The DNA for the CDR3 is TGTGCCAGCAGAGTACGGACAGGGGGCAATCAGCCCCAGCATTTT. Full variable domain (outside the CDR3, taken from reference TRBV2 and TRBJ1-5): EPEVTQTPSHQVTQMGQEVILRCVPISNHLYFYWYRQILGQKVEFLVSFYNNEISEKSEIFDDQFSVERPDGSNFTLKIRSTKLEDSAMYFCASRVRTGGNQPQHFGDGTRLSIL.

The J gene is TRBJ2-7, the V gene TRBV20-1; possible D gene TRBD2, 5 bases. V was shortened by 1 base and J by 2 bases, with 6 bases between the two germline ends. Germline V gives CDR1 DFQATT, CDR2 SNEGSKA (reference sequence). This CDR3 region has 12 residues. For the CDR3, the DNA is TGCAGTGCTAGAGCGGGGACCTACGAGCAGTACTTC. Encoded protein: CSARAGTYEQYF.

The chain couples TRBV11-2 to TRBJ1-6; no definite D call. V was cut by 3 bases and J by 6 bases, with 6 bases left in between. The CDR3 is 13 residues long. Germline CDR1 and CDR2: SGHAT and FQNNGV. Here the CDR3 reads CASSFERNSPLHF. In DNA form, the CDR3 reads TGTGCCAGCAGCTTTGAGCGTAATTCACCCCTCCACTTT. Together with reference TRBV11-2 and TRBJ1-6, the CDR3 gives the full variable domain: EAGVAQSPRYKIIEKRQSVAFWCNPISGHATLYWYQQILGQGPKLLIQFQNNGVVDDSQLPKDRFSAERLKGVDSTLKIQPAKLEDSAVYLCASSFERNSPLHFGNGTRLTVT.

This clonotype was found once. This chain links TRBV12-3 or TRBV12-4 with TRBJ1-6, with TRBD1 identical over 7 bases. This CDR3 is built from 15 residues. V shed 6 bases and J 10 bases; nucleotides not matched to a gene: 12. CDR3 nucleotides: TGTGCCAGCAGGCCCACAGGGGCGACCTCCTCACCCCTCCACTTT. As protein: CASRPTGATSSPLHF.

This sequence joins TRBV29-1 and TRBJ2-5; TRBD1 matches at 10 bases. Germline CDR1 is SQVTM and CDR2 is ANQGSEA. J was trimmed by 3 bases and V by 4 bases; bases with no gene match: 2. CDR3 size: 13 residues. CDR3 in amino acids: CSVGDRGEETQYF. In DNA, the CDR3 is TGCAGCGTTGGGGACAGGGGAGAAGAGACCCAGTACTTC.

CDR3: CASSYSSRTGQETQYF. CDR3 DNA sequence: TGTGCCAGCAGTTACAGTTCTCGGACAGGACAAGAGACCCAGTACTTC. The chain joins TRBV6-6 to TRBJ2-5; TRBD1 agrees at 7 bases. The CDR3 contains 16 residues. V trimming: 2 bases; J trimming: 2 bases; junction bases outside the gene matches: 8. The germline CDR1 and CDR2 sequences are MNHNY and SVGAGI (reference sequence).

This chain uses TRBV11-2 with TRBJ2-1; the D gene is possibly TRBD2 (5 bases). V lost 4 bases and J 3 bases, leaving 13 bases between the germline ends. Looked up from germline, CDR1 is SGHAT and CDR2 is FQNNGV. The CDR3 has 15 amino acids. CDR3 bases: TGTGCCAGCAGCTACTACCGGGGAGACTACAATGAGCAGTTCTTC. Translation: CASSYYRGDYNEQFF. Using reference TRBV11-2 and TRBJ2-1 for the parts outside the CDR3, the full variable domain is EAGVAQSPRYKIIEKRQSVAFWCNPISGHATLYWYQQILGQGPKLLIQFQNNGVVDDSQLPKDRFSAERLKGVDSTLKIQPAKLEDSAVYLCASSYYRGDYNEQFFGPGTRLTVL.

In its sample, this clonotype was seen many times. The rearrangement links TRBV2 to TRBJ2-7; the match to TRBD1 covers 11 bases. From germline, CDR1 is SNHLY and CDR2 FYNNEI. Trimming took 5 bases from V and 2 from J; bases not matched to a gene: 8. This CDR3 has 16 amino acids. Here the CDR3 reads CASSTGQGAVTYEQYF. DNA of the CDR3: TGTGCCAGCAGTACCGGACAGGGGGCGGTGACCTACGAGCAGTACTTC.

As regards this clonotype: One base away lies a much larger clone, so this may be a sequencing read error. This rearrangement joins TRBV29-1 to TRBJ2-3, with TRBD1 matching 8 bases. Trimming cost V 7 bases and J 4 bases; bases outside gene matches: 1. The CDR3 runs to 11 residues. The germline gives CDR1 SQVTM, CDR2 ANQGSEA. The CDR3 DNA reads TGCAGCGCGACAGGGGCAGATACGCAGTATTTT. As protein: CSATGADTQYF.

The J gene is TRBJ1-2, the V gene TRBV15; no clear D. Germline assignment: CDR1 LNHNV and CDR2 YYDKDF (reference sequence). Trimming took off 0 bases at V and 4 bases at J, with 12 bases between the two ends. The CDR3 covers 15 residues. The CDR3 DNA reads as TGTGCCACCAGCAGAGATCGGCTCTTCAGCTATGGCTACACCTTC. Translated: CATSRDRLFSYGYTF.

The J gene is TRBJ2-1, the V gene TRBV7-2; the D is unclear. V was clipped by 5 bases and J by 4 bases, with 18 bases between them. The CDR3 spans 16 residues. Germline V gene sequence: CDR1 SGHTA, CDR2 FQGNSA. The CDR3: CASSRPLSLSYNEQFF. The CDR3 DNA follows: TGTGCCAGCAGCCGACCCTTAAGTCTATCATACAATGAGCAGTTCTTC. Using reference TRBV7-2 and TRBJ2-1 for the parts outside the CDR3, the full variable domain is GAGVSQSPSNKVTEKGKDVELRCDPISGHTALYWYRQSLGQGLEFLIYFQGNSAPDKSGLPSDRFSAERTGGSVSTLTIQRTQQEDSAVYLCASSRPLSLSYNEQFFGPGTRLTVL.

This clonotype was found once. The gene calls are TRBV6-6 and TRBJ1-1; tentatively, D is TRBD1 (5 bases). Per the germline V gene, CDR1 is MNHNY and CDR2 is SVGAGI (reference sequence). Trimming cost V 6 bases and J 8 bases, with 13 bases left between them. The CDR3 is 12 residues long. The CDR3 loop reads CASRLQVGEAFF. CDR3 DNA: TGTGCCAGCAGATTACAGGTCGGGGAAGCTTTCTTT.

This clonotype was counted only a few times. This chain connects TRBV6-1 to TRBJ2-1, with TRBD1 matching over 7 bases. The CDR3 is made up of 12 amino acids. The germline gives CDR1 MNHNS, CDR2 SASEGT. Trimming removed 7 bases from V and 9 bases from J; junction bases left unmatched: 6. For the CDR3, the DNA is TGTGCCAGCACCCAGGGGGTCGGTGAGCAGTTCTTC. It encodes CASTQGVGEQFF.